This is a list of T cell receptor beta chains from one sample in a study of regulatory T cells in long-lasting Graves disease. Each CDR3 protein is one row after TCRdb ran MiXCR on the multiplex PCR reads. The profile shows about 420,000 distinct CDR3 sequences, around 15% of them singletons. These data were also filed under a second study, of T cells in Graves' hyperthyroidism and ophthalmopathy.

Here the sequenced sample was peripheral blood mononuclear cells (PBMCs), taken at new diagnosis, from a patient treated with antithyroid drugs. These receptors were collected from a woman between 18 and 29 years old with Graves disease. Both conserved end residues are part of each CDR3. The order of the fields is J gene, D gene, V gene, clone size, CDR3 DNA, CDR3 protein. D genes are given only for firm matches. A row's size may be missing; if present it is once, few, many or a size class.

j_gene: TRBJ2-4
d_gene: -
v_gene: TRBV6-2/TRBV6-3
abundance: -
CDR3nt: TGTGCCAGCAGCTTCGACAGTGACATTCAGTACTTC
CDR3aa: CASSFDSDIQYF

j_gene: TRBJ2-7
d_gene: TRBD1
v_gene: TRBV5-1
abundance: -
CDR3nt: TGCGCCAGCAGCTCGTTCTTCGGGACAGGAGACTGGGAGCAGTACTTC
CDR3aa: CASSSFFGTGDWEQYF

j_gene: TRBJ2-1
d_gene: TRBD1
v_gene: TRBV28
abundance: many
CDR3nt: TGTGCCAGCAGTAACCAACAGGGGGCCGGTTACAATGAGCAGTTCTTC
CDR3aa: CASSNQQGAGYNEQFF

j_gene: TRBJ2-7
d_gene: TRBD1
v_gene: TRBV12-3/TRBV12-4
abundance: many
CDR3nt: TGTGCCAGCAGTTCCCGACAGGGTAGCGAGCAGTACTTC
CDR3aa: CASSSRQGSEQYF

j_gene: TRBJ2-6
d_gene: -
v_gene: TRBV27
abundance: -
CDR3nt: TGTGCCAGCAGTGCATGGGGGGCCAACGTCCTGACTTTC
CDR3aa: CASSAWGANVLTF

j_gene: TRBJ2-1
d_gene: -
v_gene: TRBV20-1
abundance: many
CDR3nt: TGCAGTGCTAGAGAAAGGCTAGCGTTACTTTACAATGAGCAGTTCTTC
CDR3aa: CSARERLALLYNEQFF

j_gene: TRBJ2-5
d_gene: -
v_gene: TRBV5-1
abundance: few
CDR3nt: TGCGCCAGCAGCTTGGGATGGGACTTACAAGAGACCCAGTACTTC
CDR3aa: CASSLGWDLQETQYF

j_gene: TRBJ2-5
d_gene: -
v_gene: TRBV4-2
abundance: many
CDR3nt: TGTGCCAGCAGCCAAGATGCCAGCGGCGCTTGGGAGACCCAGTACTTC
CDR3aa: CASSQDASGAWETQYF

j_gene: TRBJ1-2
d_gene: -
v_gene: TRBV12-3/TRBV12-4
abundance: -
CDR3nt: TGTGCCAGCAGCTCAGGATCGGGTGGCTACACCTTC
CDR3aa: CASSSGSGGYTF

j_gene: TRBJ2-1
d_gene: TRBD1
v_gene: TRBV20-1
abundance: many
CDR3nt: TGCAGTGCTAGGGGACAGTTCTCCTACAATGAGCAGTTCTTC
CDR3aa: CSARGQFSYNEQFF

j_gene: TRBJ2-5
d_gene: -
v_gene: TRBV7-2
abundance: -
CDR3nt: TGTGCCAGCAGCCCGCTTGGGGATCAAGAGACCCAGTGCTTC
CDR3aa: CASSPLGDQETQCF

j_gene: TRBJ2-7
d_gene: -
v_gene: TRBV7-9
abundance: few
CDR3nt: TGTGCCAGCAGCTTACCACCTGGGCACTGGACACCTGCCCTTAACTACGAGCAGTACTTC
CDR3aa: CASSLPPGHWTPALNYEQYF

j_gene: TRBJ2-3
d_gene: TRBD2
v_gene: TRBV7-8
abundance: many
CDR3nt: TGTGCCAGCAGCTGGTTGGGGACTAGCGCGTTCACAGATACGCAGTATTTT
CDR3aa: CASSWLGTSAFTDTQYF

j_gene: TRBJ2-2
d_gene: -
v_gene: TRBV19
abundance: few
CDR3nt: TGTGCCAGTAGTATAGACCGCACCGGGGAGCTGTTTTTT
CDR3aa: CASSIDRTGELFF

j_gene: TRBJ2-3
d_gene: TRBD2
v_gene: TRBV15
abundance: many
CDR3nt: TGTGCCACCAGCACCGGACTAGCCCCTACAGATACGCAGTATTTT
CDR3aa: CATSTGLAPTDTQYF

j_gene: TRBJ1-2
d_gene: TRBD1
v_gene: TRBV7-8
abundance: -
CDR3nt: TGTGCCAGCAGCAATCTTCGCGGACAGGGAGAAAAGGACTATGGCTACACCTTC
CDR3aa: CASSNLRGQGEKDYGYTF

j_gene: TRBJ1-5
d_gene: -
v_gene: TRBV15
abundance: -
CDR3nt: TGTGCCACCAGCAGAGATGACCTCCGACGGCAGCCCCAGCATTTT
CDR3aa: CATSRDDLRRQPQHF

j_gene: TRBJ2-1
d_gene: TRBD2
v_gene: TRBV10-2
abundance: few
CDR3nt: TGCGCCAGCAGTGATGCGATAGCGGGAGAAGATGAGCAGTTCTTC
CDR3aa: CASSDAIAGEDEQFF

j_gene: TRBJ2-1
d_gene: TRBD2
v_gene: TRBV3-1
abundance: many
CDR3nt: TGTGCCAGCAGCCTCCTAGCGGGAGCGGGAATGGATGAGCAGTTCTTC
CDR3aa: CASSLLAGAGMDEQFF

j_gene: TRBJ1-1
d_gene: -
v_gene: TRBV28
abundance: many
CDR3nt: TGTGCCAGCAGTTTATACAGGGCGAGAAAAGCTTTCTTT
CDR3aa: CASSLYRARKAFF

j_gene: TRBJ1-2
d_gene: -
v_gene: TRBV29-1
abundance: -
CDR3nt: TGCAGCGTTGATTGGCAGGGTACCGGCTATGGCTACACCTTC
CDR3aa: CSVDWQGTGYGYTF

j_gene: TRBJ2-3
d_gene: -
v_gene: TRBV20-1
abundance: many
CDR3nt: TGCAGTGCCATTAACGGGAGAAGCACAGATACGCAGTATTTT
CDR3aa: CSAINGRSTDTQYF

j_gene: TRBJ1-2
d_gene: -
v_gene: TRBV6-1
abundance: once
CDR3nt: TGTGCCGGCGAAGGCGGGCAAGCGCTCTATGGCTACACCTTC
CDR3aa: CAGEGGQALYGYTF

j_gene: TRBJ2-7
d_gene: -
v_gene: TRBV6-4
abundance: many
CDR3nt: TGTGCCAGCAAACCCGGAGAACCCACGCACGAGCAGTACTTC
CDR3aa: CASKPGEPTHEQYF

j_gene: TRBJ2-3
d_gene: -
v_gene: TRBV29-1
abundance: -
CDR3nt: TGCAGCGTTGAAGCTAGAAGGGTCCTTACCCGGACTACTAGCACAGATACGCAGTATTTT
CDR3aa: CSVEARRVLTRTTSTDTQYF

j_gene: TRBJ2-7
d_gene: -
v_gene: TRBV27
abundance: many
CDR3nt: TGTGCCAGCAGTTCTGGTGAAACCTACGAGCAGTACTTC
CDR3aa: CASSSGETYEQYF

j_gene: TRBJ2-5
d_gene: TRBD2
v_gene: TRBV29-1
abundance: -
CDR3nt: TGCAGCGTTGAAGGGGACACTTTAGCGGGAGGGCCTTATGAGACCCAGTACTTC
CDR3aa: CSVEGDTLAGGPYETQYF

j_gene: TRBJ2-1
d_gene: TRBD2
v_gene: TRBV7-2
abundance: -
CDR3nt: TGTGCCAGCAGCTTAGAGGGGACTAGCGGGACGTGGAGTGAGCAGTTCTTC
CDR3aa: CASSLEGTSGTWSEQFF

j_gene: TRBJ2-5
d_gene: TRBD1
v_gene: TRBV11-1
abundance: many
CDR3nt: TGTGCCAGCAGCACCCGGGACAGGGCCCAAGAGACCCAGTACTTC
CDR3aa: CASSTRDRAQETQYF

j_gene: TRBJ1-2
d_gene: -
v_gene: TRBV27
abundance: many
CDR3nt: TGTGCCAGCAGTTTATATGGCAACACTAACGGCTACACCTTC
CDR3aa: CASSLYGNTNGYTF

j_gene: TRBJ1-1
d_gene: TRBD1
v_gene: TRBV2
abundance: -
CDR3nt: TGTGCCGGTTACCGGGGACAGGGGGCTACTGAAGCTTTCTTT
CDR3aa: CAGYRGQGATEAFF

j_gene: TRBJ2-7
d_gene: TRBD2
v_gene: TRBV11-3
abundance: -
CDR3nt: TGTGCCAGCAGCTTTAAGACTAGCGGGATTTACGAGCAGTACTTC
CDR3aa: CASSFKTSGIYEQYF

j_gene: TRBJ2-7
d_gene: TRBD1
v_gene: TRBV7-9
abundance: many
CDR3nt: TGTGCCAGCAGCTCAAGACAGGGGATTGTTCCCTACGAGCAGTACTTC
CDR3aa: CASSSRQGIVPYEQYF

j_gene: TRBJ1-3
d_gene: -
v_gene: TRBV28
abundance: -
CDR3nt: TGTGCCAGCAGCTTTCTGACGCGACCCATATATTTT
CDR3aa: CASSFLTRPIYF

j_gene: TRBJ2-1
d_gene: -
v_gene: TRBV3-1
abundance: many
CDR3nt: TGTGCCAGCAGCCAAGCATCCAATGAGCAGTTCTTC
CDR3aa: CASSQASNEQFF

j_gene: TRBJ2-7
d_gene: TRBD2
v_gene: TRBV7-2
abundance: many
CDR3nt: TGTGCCAGCAGCGCAGCGGGAGGGCCTTTTGAGCAGTACTTC
CDR3aa: CASSAAGGPFEQYF

j_gene: TRBJ2-1
d_gene: TRBD2
v_gene: TRBV19
abundance: -
CDR3nt: TGTGCCAGTACCCGGGGAGCGGGACCTCCTTACAATGAGCAGTTCTTC
CDR3aa: CASTRGAGPPYNEQFF

j_gene: TRBJ2-5
d_gene: TRBD2
v_gene: TRBV20-1
abundance: -
CDR3nt: TGCAGTGCTGCCAGGGGGACTAGCCCCCACGAGACCCAGTACTTC
CDR3aa: CSAARGTSPHETQYF

j_gene: TRBJ2-3
d_gene: -
v_gene: TRBV29-1
abundance: many
CDR3nt: TGCAGCGTTGAAGAACTAGTTAGCACAGATACGCAGTATTTT
CDR3aa: CSVEELVSTDTQYF

j_gene: TRBJ2-1
d_gene: -
v_gene: TRBV5-6
abundance: few
CDR3nt: TGTGCCAGCAGTTTCCCGAGGGAGGAGGGAGTCGAGTTCTTC
CDR3aa: CASSFPREEGVEFF

j_gene: TRBJ2-7
d_gene: -
v_gene: TRBV9
abundance: many
CDR3nt: TGTGCCAGCAGCGTGACCATCTCGGGACCCCACTACGAGCAGTACTTC
CDR3aa: CASSVTISGPHYEQYF

j_gene: TRBJ2-7
d_gene: -
v_gene: TRBV28
abundance: many
CDR3nt: TGTGCGCTGGGGCCAACCTACGAGCAGTACTTC
CDR3aa: CALGPTYEQYF

j_gene: TRBJ2-3
d_gene: -
v_gene: TRBV6-1
abundance: many
CDR3nt: TGTGCCAGCAGCCCCCGGGGAGCGGTGAGCACAGATACGCAGTATTTT
CDR3aa: CASSPRGAVSTDTQYF

j_gene: TRBJ2-1
d_gene: TRBD2
v_gene: TRBV5-1
abundance: many
CDR3nt: TGCGCCAGCAGCTTGGGGCTAGCGGAGTGGCTTGGTGAGCAGTTCTTC
CDR3aa: CASSLGLAEWLGEQFF

j_gene: TRBJ2-3
d_gene: TRBD2
v_gene: TRBV12-3/TRBV12-4
abundance: many
CDR3nt: TGTGCCAGCAGGAAGATGGGACTAGCGGGAGCCACAGATACGCAGTATTTT
CDR3aa: CASRKMGLAGATDTQYF

j_gene: TRBJ2-5
d_gene: -
v_gene: TRBV6-2/TRBV6-3
abundance: few
CDR3nt: TGTGCCAGCAGTTCGGGTGGGACTGTAGGGGAGACCCAGTACTTC
CDR3aa: CASSSGGTVGETQYF

j_gene: TRBJ1-4
d_gene: TRBD1
v_gene: TRBV6-5
abundance: many
CDR3nt: TGTGCCAGCAGTTCGACAGGGAGTAGGACTAATGAAAAACTGTTTTTT
CDR3aa: CASSSTGSRTNEKLFF

j_gene: TRBJ1-5
d_gene: -
v_gene: TRBV19
abundance: few
CDR3nt: TGTGCCAGTAGTTCCCGGACACGGCTCAGCAATCAGCCCCAGCATTTT
CDR3aa: CASSSRTRLSNQPQHF

j_gene: TRBJ2-2
d_gene: -
v_gene: TRBV29-1
abundance: -
CDR3nt: TGCAGCGTCCGGAGTGGCGGGGAGCTGTTTTTT
CDR3aa: CSVRSGGELFF

j_gene: TRBJ1-6
d_gene: -
v_gene: TRBV2
abundance: few
CDR3nt: TGTGCCAGCAGCCGTGACAGGCTGGCAAATAATTCACCCCTCCACTTT
CDR3aa: CASSRDRLANNSPLHF

j_gene: TRBJ1-1
d_gene: -
v_gene: TRBV20-1
abundance: -
CDR3nt: TGCAGTGCTAACCGGGGGGGGCCCGACACTGAAGCTTTCTTT
CDR3aa: CSANRGGPDTEAFF